Presented here are 17 T cell receptor beta chains from one specimen sequenced in a study of blood T cell repertoires in COVID-19. Assay: immunoSEQ multiplex PCR; the TCRdb copy retains only in-frame clones and omits some. The profile covers roughly 200,000 clones, with roughly 89% appearing a single time and 2% to 2.5% taken by the ten largest. The specimen sequenced was PBMCs or T cells enriched from blood (not recorded which). The source of these receptors is a woman aged 40-49 years with acute COVID-19.

The sample holds one count of this clone. The gene calls are TRBV7-2 and TRBJ2-7; 8 bases are shared with TRBD1. Unmatched junction bases numbered 10, after V lost 5 bases and J lost 7 bases. The length of the CDR3 is 14 residues. Germline V gives CDR1 SGHTA, CDR2 FQGNSA. The CDR3 here is CASSRDRPPGEQYF. The CDR3 DNA is TGTGCCAGCAGCCGGGACAGGCCACCAGGAGAGCAGTACTTC.

This clone occurred a few times. The chain joins TRBV7-9 to TRBJ1-1; D remains ambiguous. The ends were cut back, 4 bases at V and 4 bases at J, with 13 bases in the middle. CDR1 SEHNR and CDR2 FQNEAQ come from the germline V gene (reference sequence). The CDR3 has 14 amino acids. CDR3 DNA: TGTGCCAGCAGCTCAAAAGGGAGTCGCACTGAAGCTTTCTTT. Protein sequence: CASSSKGSRTEAFF.

The CDR3 coding sequence is TGTGCCAGCAGCGTAGCCCGCGGAAAGGGGCCCGTCACAGATACGCAGTATTTT. As protein: CASSVARGKGPVTDTQYF. This rearrangement joins TRBV9 to TRBJ2-3; tentatively, D is TRBD1 (5 bases). The CDR3 sequence is 18 residues long. V dropped 0 bases and J dropped 2 bases, with 19 bases sitting between them. Germline V gene lookup returns CDR1 SGDLS and CDR2 YYNGEE.

In its sample, this clone was seen once. The J gene is TRBJ2-5, the V gene TRBV5-1, with TRBD2 matching over 8 bases. The V and J ends lost 5 bases and 4 bases, in that order; junction bases with no gene match: 10. Germline CDR1 reads SGHRS; CDR2 reads YFSETQ. This CDR3 has 15 amino acids. The CDR3 loop is CASSSGTGLTETQYF. Here the CDR3 DNA reads TGCGCCAGCAGTAGCGGGACCGGTCTCACAGAGACCCAGTACTTC.

The gene calls are TRBV6-5 and TRBJ2-2, with D possibly TRBD2 on 5 matching bases. Germline V lookup: CDR1 MNHEY, CDR2 SVGAGI. Deletions cut 2 bases from V and 6 bases from J, with 7 bases between. The CDR3 has 13 amino acids. The CDR3 DNA follows: TGTGCCAGCAGTTACGATAGCGCCGGGGAGCTGTTTTTT. It is translated as CASSYDSAGELFF.

CDR3 DNA: TGTGCCAGCAGTCATCCCCGGGACAGGTCATGGAACACTGAAGCTTTCTTT. Translating it yields CASSHPRDRSWNTEAFF. V usage is TRBV6-6 and J usage is TRBJ1-1; 8 nucleotides align to TRBD1. The CDR3 runs 17 residues. J lost 1 base, V lost 5 bases, and 12 bases had no gene match. Germline CDR1 is MNHNY and CDR2 is SVGAGI (reference sequence).

V is TRBV5-1 and J is TRBJ2-3; possible D gene TRBD1, 5 bases. CDR3 length: 16 amino acids. Trimming took 5 bases from V and 7 from J, leaving 23 bases between them. Germline CDR1 and CDR2: SGHRS and YFSETQ. The CDR3 DNA reads TGCGCCAGCAGAAACGACAGCCTAAGTAAAGGGCATACGCAGTATTTT. Translating it yields CASRNDSLSKGHTQYF.

The chain joins TRBV9 to TRBJ2-7; 12 bases are shared with TRBD2. The CDR3 runs 14 residues. V trimming: 4 bases; J trimming: 5 bases; junction bases outside the gene matches: 4. Germline loops: CDR1 SGDLS, CDR2 YYNGEE. The CDR3 loop reads CASSQLAGGDEQYF. In nucleotides, the CDR3 is TGTGCCAGCAGCCAACTAGCGGGGGGCGACGAGCAGTACTTC.

This clone appeared once. V usage is TRBV18 and J usage is TRBJ2-7, with 13 bases matching TRBD2. The germline CDR1 and CDR2 sequences are KGHSH and LQKENI. The CDR3 length is 15 residues. J gave up 4 bases and V 3 bases, and 3 bases lay outside the gene matches. CDR3 DNA: TGTGCCAGCTCACCGACGACTAGCGGGAGGTACGAGCAGTACTTC. Amino acid sequence: CASSPTTSGRYEQYF.

The J gene is TRBJ1-4, the V gene TRBV5-1; D call uncertain. The CDR3 sequence is 16 residues long. Trimming took 4 bases from V and 4 from J, leaving 17 bases between them. The germline V gene encodes CDR1 SGHRS and CDR2 YFSETQ. The CDR3 protein is CASSPSAGSFNEKLFF. The CDR3 DNA follows: TGCGCCAGCAGCCCTTCGGCAGGTTCGTTTAATGAAAAACTGTTTTTT.

The rearrangement links TRBV4-1 to TRBJ2-3; TRBD2 agrees at 8 bases. CDR3 length equals 13 residues. Looked up from germline, CDR1 is MGHRA and CDR2 is YSYEKL. Trimming at V came to 2 bases and at J to 5 bases, leaving 0 bases not matched to a gene. The CDR3: CASSQLAGDTQYF. The CDR3 DNA follows: TGCGCCAGCAGCCAACTAGCGGGAGATACGCAGTATTTT.

CDR3 sequence reads: CSVEGAGAFTGELFF. The CDR3 DNA reads TGCAGCGTTGAGGGGGCAGGGGCGTTTACCGGGGAGCTGTTTTTT. The V call is TRBV29-1, the J call TRBJ2-2; TRBD1 is a possible D gene (6 bases). The CDR3 is 15 residues long. Trimming pared 3 bases from V and 5 bases from J, leaving 16 bases between. The germline gives CDR1 SQVTM, CDR2 ANQGSEA.

The CDR3 nucleotides read TGCAGCGACTGGCGGCAGGGTGGTTCAGGCTACACCTTC. Translated: CSDWRQGGSGYTF. The chain has TRBV29-1 and TRBJ1-2, with D possibly being TRBD1 (5 bases). The ends were cut back, 7 bases at V and 8 bases at J, with 20 bases in the middle. The CDR3 spans 13 residues. From germline, CDR1 is SQVTM and CDR2 ANQGSEA.

This clone was seen a handful of times. The chain joins TRBV19 to TRBJ2-7; D unclear. From germline, CDR1 is LNHDA and CDR2 SQIVND (reference sequence). The CDR3 extends over 14 amino acids. Trimming took off 9 bases at V and 2 bases at J, with 17 bases between the two ends. CDR3: CASSKGGRAYEQYF. The CDR3 coding sequence is TGTGCCAGCAGCAAAGGCGGTCGTGCCTACGAGCAGTACTTC.

This chain links TRBV10-3 with TRBJ1-1, with TRBD1 identical over 7 bases. CDR3 size: 14 residues. CDR1 and CDR2 (germline): ENHRY, SYGVKD. V dropped 3 bases and J dropped 5; count of bases not matched to a gene: 6. The CDR3 coding sequence is TGTGCCATCAGTGAAACAGGGGTTGGGACTGAAGCTTTCTTT. This sequence encodes CAISETGVGTEAFF.

The gene calls are TRBV14 and TRBJ2-2, with a possible D match to TRBD1 (5 bases). Germline V CDR1 and CDR2: SGHDN, FVKESK. The V end lost 1 base, the J end lost 0 bases, and 9 bases lay between the germline ends. There are 16 residues in the CDR3. CDR3 protein: CASSQVGHSNTGELFF. The CDR3 bases are TGTGCCAGCAGCCAAGTTGGACACTCGAACACCGGGGAGCTGTTTTTT.

The CDR3 is CASSKRLAWETQYF. The CDR3 coding sequence is TGTGCCAGCAGCAAGAGACTAGCGTGGGAGACCCAGTACTTC. The V gene is TRBV5-6, the J gene TRBJ2-5, with 8 bases lining up with TRBD2. Germline lookup yields CDR1 SGHDT and CDR2 YYEEEE. This CDR3 contains 14 residues. V gave up 4 bases and J gave up 5 bases; unmatched junction bases: 7.